This entry concerns a single TCR beta chain. What it recognizes is unknown. This CDR3 is 13 amino acids long. With 0 bases removed from V and 4 bases from J, the gap between germline ends came to 4 bases. Expansion of antigen-specific CD4+ T cells with viral peptide pools was carried out by the ViraFEST assay before sequencing. Researchers isolated CD4+ T cells once approximately ten days of culture had elapsed. The study found no prior SARS-CoV-2 infection in the vaccine recipients, who tested negative for nucleocapsid antibodies. Fresh IL-2-containing medium replaced half the medium on days 3 and 7. The source of the sample is a study of vaccination effects on CD4 cells after COVID-19. Overall study findings and caveats: Marked contraction was observed in infection-induced and vaccine-induced clones late after vaccination. Healthy vaccinees had only 1 of 255 vaccine-induced clones cross-react with common cold coronaviruses.

Assay used: immunoSEQ multiplex PCR; TCRdb lists only in-frame clones, some missing. The sample contains 30,000 to 35,000 clones, roughly two thirds of which appear only once. Sequencing used CD4+ T cells from PBMCs cultured with HCoV-229E spike peptides, obtained before COVID-19 vaccination. The J gene is TRBJ1-5, the V gene TRBV12-3 or TRBV12-4; the D is unclear. This sequence originates from a human donor who received a COVID-19 vaccine. As DNA, the CDR3 is TGTGCCAGCAGTTTAGCGGCAAATCAGCCCCAGCATTTT. This codes for CASSLAANQPQHF.